A selection of T cell receptor beta chains follows, all from one sample in a study of blood T cell repertoires in COVID-19. The data were produced by immunoSEQ multiplex PCR, yet TCRdb's version contains in-frame clones alone and is incomplete. The sample lists 120,000 or so clones, roughly 77% occurring once. The sample consisted of peripheral blood. These receptor sequences come from a man between 60 and 75 years old with active or convalescent COVID-19. The CDR3 runs from the conserved cysteine through the conserved F or W. The order of the fields is CDR3 protein, CDR3 DNA, clone size, J gene, D gene, V gene. D genes are given only for firm matches. Expanded clones are given a class, and other clones once, few, many or no size at all.

CASSQGVYYGYTF TGTGCCAGCAGTCAAGGGGTGTACTATGGCTACACCTTC NA TRBJ1-2 NA TRBV12-3/TRBV12-4
CASSLLRIRNTEAFF TGTGCCAGCAGCTTGCTCAGAATAAGAAACACTGAAGCTTTCTTT NA TRBJ1-1 NA TRBV5-6
CASSSIGTSEYYEQYF TGTGCCAGCAGCTCAATTGGGACTAGCGAATACTACGAGCAGTACTTC NA TRBJ2-7 TRBD2 TRBV7-9
CASSQSDHGTEISYIQYF TGCGCCAGCAGTCAATCAGATCATGGGACAGAGATTAGCTACATTCAGTACTTC NA TRBJ2-4 TRBD1 TRBV23-1
CASSTPVPGEKAFF TGTGCCAGCAGCACACCGGTCCCAGGGGAAAAAGCTTTCTTT NA TRBJ1-1 NA TRBV21-1
CASSSTQERTEAFF TGTGCCAGCAGCTCGACCCAGGAACGGACTGAAGCTTTCTTT NA TRBJ1-1 NA TRBV7-8
CASSTSAPAYNEQFF TGCGCCAGCAGCACTAGCGCACCCGCCTACAATGAGCAGTTCTTC NA TRBJ2-1 TRBD2 TRBV5-1
CASSLLGQGALYEQYF TGTGCCAGCAGCTTATTAGGGCAGGGGGCTTTATACGAGCAGTACTTC NA TRBJ2-7 TRBD1 TRBV7-8
CASSKAGMTGGNTIYF TGTGCCAGCAGCAAAGCGGGGATGACAGGGGGAAACACCATATATTTT NA TRBJ1-3 NA TRBV21-1
CASSTVGLAGGHTDTQYF TGTGCCAGCAGTACCGTGGGTTTAGCGGGAGGGCACACAGATACGCAGTATTTT NA TRBJ2-3 TRBD2 TRBV3-1/TRBV3-2
CASSERGYEQYF TGTGCCAGCAGTGAAAGAGGCTACGAGCAGTACTTC once TRBJ2-7 NA TRBV6-1
CATKTGAGKHEQYF TGTGCCACCAAAACAGGGGCAGGGAAACACGAGCAGTACTTC NA TRBJ2-7 NA TRBV21-1
CASSKAFTSGRYTGELFF TGTGCCAGCAGCAAAGCATTCACTAGCGGGAGGTACACCGGGGAGCTGTTTTTT once TRBJ2-2 NA TRBV21-1
CASSQVAGVSEQYF TGTGCCAGCAGCCAAGTTGCGGGAGTAAGCGAGCAGTACTTC NA TRBJ2-7 TRBD2 TRBV3-1/TRBV3-2
CASSGSGGRYNEQFF TGTGCCAGCAGCGGAAGTGGCGGGAGATACAATGAGCAGTTCTTC NA TRBJ2-1 TRBD2 TRBV11-3
CASSRAGDTQETQYF TGTGCCAGCAGCCGGGCAGGGGATACGCAAGAGACCCAGTACTTC NA TRBJ2-5 NA TRBV9
CASSPPQGTDQPQHF TGTGCCAGCTCACCACCACAGGGGACCGATCAGCCCCAGCATTTT NA TRBJ1-5 TRBD1 TRBV18
CASSISGSGGSYEQYF TGTGCCAGCAGCATTAGCGGGAGCGGGGGCTCCTACGAGCAGTACTTC NA TRBJ2-7 TRBD2 TRBV9
CASSWDSPREQYF TGTGCCAGCAGTTGGGACTCCCCTCGCGAGCAGTACTTC NA TRBJ2-7 NA TRBV27
CSVVEGGNPETQYF TGCAGCGTTGTAGAGGGAGGGAATCCAGAGACCCAGTACTTC few TRBJ2-5 TRBD2 TRBV29-1
CASRGTETYNSPLHF TGTGCCAGCAGGGGGACAGAAACCTATAATTCACCCCTCCACTTT NA TRBJ1-6 TRBD1 TRBV6-5
CATSLSGDTEAFF TGTGCCACCAGTTTGTCAGGGGACACTGAAGCTTTCTTT NA TRBJ1-1 NA TRBV24-1
CASSPRRAGGPYEQYF TGTGCCAGCAGCCCCCGCCGCGCGGGAGGGCCCTACGAGCAGTACTTC few TRBJ2-7 TRBD2 TRBV7-2
CASSPGMSATGELFF TGTGCCAGTAGTCCCGGGATGAGTGCCACCGGGGAGCTGTTTTTT NA TRBJ2-2 NA TRBV19
CASSPNIGGNEQFF TGTGCCAGCTCACCAAACATAGGCGGGAATGAGCAGTTCTTC NA TRBJ2-1 NA TRBV18
CASSLGLSGANVLTF TGTGCCAGCAGCTTAGGACTCTCTGGGGCCAACGTCCTGACTTTC NA TRBJ2-6 NA TRBV11-2
CASSHRPSGRAQDEQFF TGTGCCAGCAGTCACCGGCCTAGCGGGAGGGCCCAGGATGAGCAGTTCTTC NA TRBJ2-1 TRBD2 TRBV6-9
CASSPGLAGSLEQYF TGTGCCAGCAGCCCAGGACTAGCGGGTTCTCTCGAGCAGTACTTC once TRBJ2-7 TRBD2 TRBV6-2/TRBV6-3
CASSPASGRGYEQYF TGTGCCAGCTCACCGGCTAGCGGGAGAGGATACGAGCAGTACTTC NA TRBJ2-7 TRBD2 TRBV18
CASSRLAGGNNEQFF TGTGCCAGTAGTCGACTAGCGGGAGGAAACAATGAGCAGTTCTTC NA TRBJ2-1 TRBD2 TRBV19
CASSPGSGMVIF TGCGCCAGCAGCCCCGGTAGCGGGATGGTTATCTTC NA TRBJ2-1 TRBD2 TRBV5-1
CASSWDFPNTEAFF TGTGCCAGCAGCTGGGACTTCCCCAACACTGAAGCTTTCTTT NA TRBJ1-1 NA TRBV5-5
CASSFEYPLRYEQFF TGTGCCAGCAGTTTTGAGTACCCTCTGAGGTATGAGCAGTTCTTC NA TRBJ2-1 NA TRBV27
CASSYSSLAGVPDTQYF TGTGCCAGCAGTTACTCCTCACTAGCGGGAGTACCAGATACGCAGTATTTT NA TRBJ2-3 TRBD2 TRBV6-2/TRBV6-3
CASSFERSGYTF TGTGCCAGCAGTTTCGAGAGATCTGGCTACACCTTC NA TRBJ1-2 NA TRBV12-3/TRBV12-4
CAVRREGPTDTQYF TGTGCCGTACGAAGGGAGGGGCCCACAGATACGCAGTATTTT few TRBJ2-3 TRBD2 TRBV10-3
CASSPRDRGPEAFF TGTGCCAGCAGTCCCCGGGACAGGGGCCCTGAAGCTTTCTTT NA TRBJ1-1 TRBD1 TRBV27
CATSRDSGGSNEQFF TGTGCCACCAGCAGGGACTCGGGGGGTTCTAATGAGCAGTTCTTC once TRBJ2-1 TRBD2 TRBV15
CASSTGTRGYIQYF TGTGCCAGCAGTACCGGGACTAGGGGGTACATTCAGTACTTC NA TRBJ2-4 TRBD2 TRBV3-1/TRBV3-2
CASNRWTGVEQYF TGTGCCAGCAACCGGTGGACAGGGGTCGAGCAGTACTTC NA TRBJ2-7 TRBD1 TRBV7-9
CASREQGANSPLHF TGTGCCAGCAGGGAACAGGGGGCTAATTCACCCCTCCACTTT once TRBJ1-6 TRBD1 TRBV28
CASSYGGTNQPQHF TGTGCCAGCAGTTATGGGGGGACCAATCAGCCCCAGCATTTT NA TRBJ1-5 NA TRBV7-9
CASSPGATRGKYF TGTGCCAGCAGCCCAGGGGCTACTAGAGGAAAGTATTTT NA TRBJ2-3 NA TRBV7-9